This T cell receptor beta chain was sequenced in a study of type 1 and type 2 diabetes patients. On the study more broadly: Donors were type 1 diabetes, type 2 diabetes, or nondiabetic controls. Sequencing for the whole study yielded roughly 20,000,000 paired-end reads. Whole-study results and caveats: Groups were not age- or gender-matched, which may bias interpretation. Type 2 diabetes repertoires were more diverse than type 1 diabetes repertoires.

CDR3 length: 15 residues. Germline CDR1 reads MNHEY; CDR2 reads SVGEGT. Turning to this clonotype: No antigen is known for it.

The PCR template was genomic DNA. Multiplex PCR with 30 forward and 13 reverse primers amplified the TCR beta CDR3. TCRdb called the multiplex PCR reads again in MiXCR, with one record for every CDR3 protein. The repertoire holds about 270,000 distinct CDR3 sequences, roughly 48% seen once, with roughly an eighth in the top ten. The V gene is TRBV6-2 or TRBV6-3, the J gene TRBJ2-7; the D gene is possibly TRBD2 (5 bases). The end of the DNA fits TRBJ2-5 better, so the J call may be wrong. The sequence derives from a man aged 18 to 30 with type 2 diabetes. The sequencing input was peripheral blood mononuclear cells (PBMCs). CDR3: CASSTPPPGKETQYF. The CDR3 DNA reads as TGTGCCAGCAGTACCCCCCCCCCGGGGAAAGAGACCCAGTACTTC.